The 6 T cell receptor beta chains below come from one sample, sequenced in a study of metastatic and nonmetastatic thyroid tumors (dated by TCRdb to the early 2020s). The method behind the library was PCR. Sequencer: Illumina HiSeq 4000. The raw public data were reprocessed by TCRdb itself: fastp quality trimming at Q25, MiXCR clonotype calling, in-frame beta chains only. Recorded for this sample are about 20,000 clones; about 14% of them occurred a single time. The top ten constitute roughly 35% of the sample. Before undergoing thyroid surgery, none of the patients had been given any kind of treatment. Sequencing was carried out using blood. The receptors were gathered from a female donor with papillary thyroid cancer or a benign thyroid nodule (not recorded which). Some clones in this sample may be carry-over from other donors' samples.

The table lists this clone with many counts. This chain uses TRBV19 with TRBJ1-2; TRBD1 matches 8 bases. The CDR3 loop spans 15 amino acids. Per germline, CDR1 LNHDA and CDR2 SQIVND (reference sequence). After removal of 0 bases from V and 5 bases from J, the junction contained 5 bases not matched to a gene. CDR3 bases: TGTGCCAGTAGTATAGACCGGACAGGGAGGTATGGCTACACCTTC. Translating gives CASSIDRTGRYGYTF.

In its sample, this clone was seen many times. The V call is TRBV5-5, the J call TRBJ2-7; 9 positions agree with TRBD2. Germline V CDR1 and CDR2: SGHKS, YYEKEE (reference sequence). With 1 base clipped from V and 3 bases from J, the junction kept 8 bases outside the gene matches. The CDR3 is 16 amino acids. This CDR3 is CASSLMGTSHSYEQYF. DNA for the CDR3: TGTGCCAGCAGCTTGATGGGGACTAGCCACAGCTACGAGCAGTACTTC.

The chain recombines TRBV28 with TRBJ2-7, with D tentatively TRBD1 or TRBD2 (5 bases each). Germline V CDR1 and CDR2: MDHEN, SYDVKM. The CDR3 totals 12 residues. Trimming removed 6 bases at V and 6 bases at J, with 12 bases between. The chain's CDR3 is CASRLRDREQYF. The CDR3 DNA reads TGTGCCAGCAGGCTTCGGGACCGCGAGCAGTACTTC.

This clone was recorded many times. Written as DNA, the CDR3 is TGTGCCAGCAGTGATCGGACCGTGGGTAATGAAAAACTGTTTTTT. Translated, it gives CASSDRTVGNEKLFF. The chain links TRBV6-1 to TRBJ1-4; D remains unclear. V was trimmed by 3 bases and J by 4 bases, leaving 12 bases between them. This CDR3 is built from 15 residues. Germline CDR1 and CDR2: MNHNS and SASEGT.

The table lists this clone with many counts. The junction and the germline gene differ at one end; a read error may be behind it. The chain recombines TRBV7-7 with TRBJ2-2; TRBD1 might be the D (6 bases). From germline, CDR1 is SSHAT and CDR2 FNYEAQ (reference sequence). CDR3 length equals 15 residues. The CDR3 DNA reads TGTGCTAGCAGCTCATCGACAGGGAACACCGGGGAGCTGTTTTTT. This gives the protein CASSSSTGNTGELFF.

This clone was recorded at least ten times. Other DNA sequences of this sample code for an identical CDR3. The rearrangement links TRBV14 to TRBJ2-7, with D uncertain. The V end lost 1 base, the J end lost 4 bases, and 2 bases lay between the germline ends. CDR3 length: 11 amino acids. Germline loops: CDR1 SGHDN, CDR2 FVKESK. CDR3 sequence (DNA): TGTGCCAGCAGCCAAGCATACGAGCAGTACTTC. It is translated as CASSQAYEQYF. The full variable domain, rest sourced from reference TRBV14 and TRBJ2-7, is EAGVTQFPSHSVIEKGQTVTLRCDPISGHDNLYWYRRVMGKEIKFLLHFVKESKQDESGMPNNRFLAERTGGTYSTLKVQPAELEDSGVYFCASSQAYEQYFGPGTRLTVT.